Following are 24 T cell receptor beta chains from one sample sequenced in a study of T-cell reconstitution after alpha-beta-depleted transplantation in children. Study-level points and caveats: When one year had passed after transplant, most T-cell counts and diversity came from newly produced T cells.

No antigen has been identified for these receptors. Molecular barcoding with unique molecular identifiers was used for the TCRbeta library. One entry per CDR3 protein, called by TCRdb with MiXCR from the PCR reads. The data contain about 300,000 distinct CDR3 sequences, nearly 8% of them seen just once; the ten biggest clones take up around 10%. The sample here was peripheral blood, taken 360 days after TCRalphabeta/CD19-depleted stem cell transplant. These receptor sequences come from a female patient aged 2 to 10 who had a stem cell transplant for Fanconi anemia, so the T cells may come from the graft donor.

The sample holds many counts of this clonotype. The V gene is TRBV5-1, the J gene TRBJ1-1; 7 bases agree with TRBD1. V lost 4 bases, J lost 1 base, and 13 bases stayed unmatched. The CDR3 is 17 amino acids. Germline CDR1 and CDR2: SGHRS and YFSETQ. CDR3 sequence: CASSPRLQGSSNTEAFF. The CDR3 DNA sequence: TGCGCCAGCAGCCCGAGACTACAGGGGTCGTCGAACACTGAAGCTTTCTTT.

This clonotype occurred many times. The chain is built from TRBV2 and TRBJ1-2; D is uncertain. V gave up 10 bases and J gave up 4 bases, with 25 bases separating them. CDR3 length: 16 residues. Germline CDR1 reads SNHLY; CDR2 reads FYNNEI. CDR3 coding DNA: TGTGCCACCCCCCCGGGAGAGTTCCTTTCTCTCTATGGCTACACCTTC. Its translation is CATPPGEFLSLYGYTF.

This chain links TRBV11-2 with TRBJ1-4; 8 bases are a match to TRBD1. The CDR3 totals 14 residues. V lost 4 bases and J lost 6; bases outside the gene matches: 4. Germline CDR1 is SGHAT and CDR2 is FQNNGV. The CDR3 here is CASSSQGADEKLFF. The DNA of the CDR3 is TGTGCCAGCAGCTCCCAGGGGGCAGATGAAAAACTGTTTTTT.

The chain combines TRBV18 with TRBJ2-1, with D uncertain. In germline, CDR1 is KGHSH, CDR2 LQKENI. This CDR3 is 14 amino acids long. Between the trimmed V and J ends, which lost 2 bases and 5 bases, there was a span of 10 bases. CDR3 sequence: CASSPWASNNEQFF. The CDR3 DNA follows: TGTGCCAGCTCACCATGGGCTAGTAACAATGAGCAGTTCTTC.

This clonotype has at least ten counts. The J gene is TRBJ2-7, the V gene TRBV4-2, with D unclear. V dropped 1 base and J dropped 5 bases, with 9 bases sitting between them. The CDR3 runs to 13 residues. Germline V gene data show CDR1 as LGHNA and CDR2 as YNFKEQ. CDR3 loop: CASSQVLGDEQYV. As DNA, the CDR3 is TGTGCCAGCAGCCAAGTGTTAGGCGACGAGCAGTACGTC.

The chain is built from TRBV20-1 and TRBJ2-1, with D unclear. V was clipped by 2 bases and J by 0 bases, with 14 bases between them. This CDR3 spans 16 amino acids. Germline V gives CDR1 DFQATT, CDR2 SNEGSKA (reference sequence). CDR3 DNA: TGCAGTGCTAGAAGTATGCATATAGTCTCCTACAATGAGCAGTTCTTC. Its protein product is CSARSMHIVSYNEQFF.

This clonotype has a single count. V and J are TRBV7-9 and TRBJ1-4, with TRBD1 as a possible D gene (5 bases). Germline CDR1 and CDR2: SEHNR and FQNEAQ (reference sequence). CDR3 length equals 17 residues. The ends were cut back, 5 bases at V and 0 bases at J, with 16 bases in the middle. Here the CDR3 reads CASSPGEMGPTNEKLFF. For the CDR3, the DNA is TGTGCCAGCAGCCCCGGAGAAATGGGACCAACTAATGAAAAACTGTTTTTT.

This clonotype was counted many times. The rearrangement uses TRBV7-9 and TRBJ2-7, with TRBD1 identical over 8 bases. CDR3 length: 13 residues. Germline CDR1 and CDR2: SEHNR and FQNEAQ (reference sequence). Trimming cost V 5 bases and J 3 bases; bases outside gene matches: 3. The CDR3 DNA is TGTGCCAGCAGCACGACAGGGGTCTACGAGCAGTACTTC. It yields the protein CASSTTGVYEQYF.

Ten or more counts support this clonotype. The rearrangement links TRBV15 to TRBJ2-3; 8 bases are shared with TRBD2. Germline CDR1 reads LNHNV; CDR2 reads YYDKDF (reference sequence). This CDR3 contains 17 residues. V shed 8 bases and J 2 bases; nucleotides not matched to a gene: 15. The CDR3 sequence: CATSKRGGPGITDTQYF. The CDR3, as DNA: TGTGCCACCTCAAAACGGGGGGGCCCCGGGATCACAGATACGCAGTATTTT.

The V gene is TRBV4-2, the J gene TRBJ1-5; D remains unclear. With 0 bases removed from V and 0 bases from J, the gap between germline ends came to 9 bases. Per the germline V gene, CDR1 is LGHNA and CDR2 is YNFKEQ. This CDR3 has 16 residues. DNA of the CDR3: TGTGCCAGCAGCCAAGACAGCGGATATAGCAATCAGCCCCAGCATTTT. Residues: CASSQDSGYSNQPQHF.

This chain joins TRBV28 and TRBJ2-3; D is possibly TRBD2 (6 bases). Germline CDR1 is MDHEN and CDR2 is SYDVKM. The CDR3 is 16 amino acids. Trimming stripped 6 bases from V and 6 bases from J, with 22 bases between. The CDR3 DNA follows: TGTGCCAGCAGACCTACTTTTGGGGGGAAGGGGGATACGCAGTATTTT. This codes for CASRPTFGGKGDTQYF.

This clonotype has ten or more counts. In DNA, the CDR3 is TGCAGCGTTGTCTCCGGGAGGGAGACCCAGTACTTC. It yields the protein CSVVSGRETQYF. The chain uses TRBV29-1 and TRBJ2-5, with TRBD2 matching 7 bases. V shed 4 bases and J 5 bases; nucleotides not matched to a gene: 4. The CDR3 contains 12 residues. Germline CDR1 SQVTM, CDR2 ANQGSEA.

This clonotype was detected many times. The chain has TRBV7-2 and TRBJ1-1; no definite D call. The CDR3 is made up of 13 amino acids. CDR1 SGHTA and CDR2 FQGNSA come from the germline V gene. Trimming took 0 bases from V and 4 from J, leaving 6 bases between them. CDR3 bases: TGTGCCAGCAGCTTAGCGTACACCACTGAAGCTTTCTTT. Amino acid sequence: CASSLAYTTEAFF. The entire variable domain, with the rest obtained from reference TRBV7-2 and TRBJ1-1, is as follows: GAGVSQSPSNKVTEKGKDVELRCDPISGHTALYWYRQSLGQGLEFLIYFQGNSAPDKSGLPSDRFSAERTGGSVSTLTIQRTQQEDSAVYLCASSLAYTTEAFFGQGTRLTVV.

This clonotype was seen at least ten times. The chain carries TRBV12-3 or TRBV12-4 and TRBJ1-5; D might be TRBD1 (5 bases). The V and J ends lost 3 bases and 2 bases respectively, with 5 bases between them. The CDR3 sequence is 13 residues long. CDR3 in amino acids: CASSFRGNQPQHF. The CDR3 coding sequence is TGTGCCAGCAGTTTCAGGGGCAATCAGCCCCAGCATTTT.

There are a few counts of this clonotype. The chain links TRBV3-1 to TRBJ2-1, with 11 nucleotides matching TRBD2. Per the germline V gene, CDR1 is LGHDT and CDR2 is YNNKEL (reference sequence). This CDR3 is built from 20 residues. The J segment lost 1 base and the V segment lost 2 bases, leaving 13 bases of the junction unmatched. CDR3 in DNA: TGTGCCAGCAGCCAACACCCCCTTACTAGCGGGGGAACTTCCTACAATGAGCAGTTCTTC. Its protein is CASSQHPLTSGGTSYNEQFF.

V gene TRBV7-6 combines with J gene TRBJ2-3; D may match TRBD1 or TRBD2 (5 bases each). The CDR3 consists of 15 residues. V gave up 2 bases and J gave up 5 bases, with 14 bases separating them. Germline values: CDR1 SGHVS, CDR2 FNYEAQ. CDR3 in DNA: TGTGCCAGCAGCTTATCGGGGCTCCATGGAGATACGCAGTATTTT. Its protein product is CASSLSGLHGDTQYF.

At least ten counts were recorded for this clonotype. This chain connects TRBV29-1 to TRBJ2-2, with 7 positions matching TRBD1. The germline gives CDR1 SQVTM, CDR2 ANQGSEA. The CDR3 is 13 residues long. Unmatched junction bases numbered 6, after V lost 7 bases and J lost 4 bases. The CDR3 nucleotides are TGCAGCGCCCGAAGACAGGGCACCGGGGAGCTGTTTTTT. It codes for CSARRQGTGELFF.

This clonotype occurred many times. This chain links TRBV15 with TRBJ1-1; D unclear. CDR3 length equals 14 residues. Germline CDR1 reads LNHNV; CDR2 reads YYDKDF (reference sequence). Trimming pared 0 bases from V and 5 bases from J, leaving 10 bases between. The CDR3 loop reads CATSRDREGTEAFF. DNA for the CDR3: TGTGCCACCAGCAGAGATCGGGAAGGGACTGAAGCTTTCTTT.

This clonotype occurred many times. The chain carries TRBV3-1 and TRBJ2-1, with 12 bases lining up with TRBD2. The trim removed 1 base at V and 2 bases at J, leaving 3 bases unmatched. This CDR3 has 17 residues. In germline, CDR1 is LGHDT, CDR2 YNNKEL (reference sequence). CDR3 bases: TGTGCCAGCAGCCAAGTTCGACTAGCGGGAGCCTACAATGAGCAGTTCTTC. Translating gives CASSQVRLAGAYNEQFF.

This clonotype was observed once. V usage is TRBV7-3 and J usage is TRBJ2-2; possible D gene TRBD2, 6 bases. Trimming took 3 bases from V and 7 from J, leaving 12 bases between them. This CDR3 has 14 amino acids. The germline V gene encodes CDR1 SGHTA and CDR2 FQGTGA. CDR3 bases: TGTGCCAGCAGCTTGTCCGGGACTGTCGGGGAGCTGTTTTTT. It encodes CASSLSGTVGELFF.

Comment on this clonotype: Just one base apart from a much larger clone, this may be a read error. The chain joins TRBV20-1 to TRBJ1-2; D ambiguous. The V gene lost 2 bases and the J gene lost 7 bases, with 8 bases spanning the gap. The CDR3 is made up of 11 amino acids. Germline V CDR1 and CDR2: DFQATT, SNEGSKA (reference sequence). The CDR3 DNA sequence: TGCAGTGCTAGATCGGTATGTGGCTACACCTTC. Translated, it gives CSARSVCGYTF.

This clonotype was counted at least ten times. The genes are TRBV7-2 and TRBJ2-1, with TRBD1 matching over 9 bases. Trimming took 3 bases from V and 4 from J; bases not matched to a gene: 7. The CDR3 sequence is 16 residues long. Germline lookup yields CDR1 SGHTA and CDR2 FQGNSA. CDR3 nucleotides: TGTGCCAGCAGCTTTTCCGGGACAGGGTCGTACAATGAGCAGTTCTTC. It is translated as CASSFSGTGSYNEQFF.

There are many counts of this clonotype. The chain uses TRBV12-3 or TRBV12-4 and TRBJ2-7; D could derive from TRBD1 or TRBD2 (5 bases each). There are 13 residues in the CDR3. Trimming removed 3 bases at V and 9 bases at J, with 15 bases between. CDR3 sequence reads: CASSLRGLSAQYF. CDR3 nucleotide sequence: TGTGCCAGCAGTTTGAGGGGCCTTTCGGCGCAGTACTTC.

This clonotype was seen only a few times. The CDR3 sequence is CASSQDGPIWDLFF. The CDR3 DNA reads as TGTGCCAGCAGCCAAGATGGTCCCATCTGGGACCTTTTCTTC. V is TRBV3-1 and J is TRBJ2-1, with D perhaps being TRBD1 or TRBD2 (5 bases each). The CDR3 sequence is 14 residues long. CDR1 LGHDT and CDR2 YNNKEL come from the germline V gene (reference sequence). Trimming shortened V by 0 bases and J by 16 bases, and 19 bases separated the two germline ends.